Listed below are T cell receptor beta chains from one sample, sequenced in a study of T cell responses to AZD1222 COVID-19 vaccine. Produced via immunoSEQ multiplex PCR; TCRdb's table is partial and in-frame only. The sample carries 130,000 or so clones, roughly 92% recorded once. The sample consisted of peripheral blood, taken on day 0 of AZD1222 vaccination. The source of these receptors is an adult in good health. Each CDR3 is given with its conserved first and last residue. A D gene is named only where the DNA matches it firmly. Some rows mark clone size as missing; the rest say once, few, many or name a class of expanded clone.

TRBD1 TRBJ1-2 TRBV7-9 . CASSRDRNYGYTF TGTGCCAGCAGCAGGGACAGGAACTATGGCTACACCTTC
. TRBJ1-1 TRBV27 . CASSFLGSNTEAFF TGTGCCAGCAGTTTTCTCGGGTCGAACACTGAAGCTTTCTTT
. TRBJ2-7 TRBV13 . CASRLWGVSYEQYF TGTGCCAGCAGGTTGTGGGGCGTTTCCTACGAGCAGTACTTC
. TRBJ2-2 TRBV7-2 . CASSISGVAVWGTGELFF TGTGCCAGCAGCATTAGTGGTGTAGCGGTCTGGGGGACCGGGGAGCTGTTTTTT
TRBD2 TRBJ2-3 TRBV19 once CASSLTGGYDTQYF TGTGCCAGTAGTCTGACGGGAGGGTACGATACGCAGTATTTT
TRBD2 TRBJ2-1 TRBV9 . CASSVLAGFSYNEQFF TGTGCCAGCAGCGTACTAGCGGGGTTCTCCTACAATGAGCAGTTCTTC
TRBD1 TRBJ1-2 TRBV7-2 . CASSKPGQTYGYTF TGTGCCAGCAGCAAACCGGGACAGACCTATGGCTACACCTTC
. TRBJ1-1 TRBV27 . CASSLGGGTEAFF TGTGCCAGCAGTTTGGGGGGGGGCACTGAAGCTTTCTTT
. TRBJ1-3 TRBV10-3 few CAISDGLVSGNTIYF TGTGCCATCAGTGATGGTCTGGTCTCTGGAAACACCATATATTTT
. TRBJ1-5 TRBV7-3 . CASSDGTSGYQPQHF TGTGCCAGCAGCGACGGGACTTCTGGGTATCAGCCCCAGCATTTT
. TRBJ1-1 TRBV30 . CAWRQMFEAFF TGTGCCTGGAGGCAAATGTTCGAAGCTTTCTTT
. TRBJ1-2 TRBV10-3 . CAISRVPGNYGYTF TGTGCCATCAGTCGAGTACCGGGAAACTATGGCTACACCTTC
. TRBJ1-1 TRBV5-5 few CASSPLSGGRRTFF TGTGCCAGCAGCCCACTTTCGGGGGGGCGCAGAACTTTCTTT
TRBD1 TRBJ1-5 TRBV27 . CASRQTGVIGSQHF TGTGCCAGCAGGCAAACAGGGGTCATCGGTTCCCAGCATTTT
. TRBJ1-6 TRBV19 . CASTTGNSPLHF TGTGCCAGTACAACAGGCAATTCACCCCTCCACTTT
. TRBJ1-1 TRBV21-1 once CASSKGPSLAGNTEAFF TGTGCCAGCAGCAAAGGGCCCTCTTTGGCAGGGAACACTGAAGCTTTCTTT
TRBD2 TRBJ2-3 TRBV4-2 . CASSRVAGVGGDTQYF TGTGCCAGCAGCCGAGTAGCGGGGGTTGGGGGGGATACGCAGTATTTT
. TRBJ1-5 TRBV5-1 . CASSPTTDQPQHF TGCGCCAGCAGCCCAACTACTGATCAGCCCCAGCATTTT
. TRBJ1-2 TRBV6-5 . CASSKDRVGYTF TGTGCCAGCAGTAAGGATAGGGTCGGCTACACCTTC
. TRBJ1-3 TRBV5-6 . CASSGISANSGNTIYF TGTGCCAGCAGCGGGATCAGTGCTAACTCTGGAAACACCATATATTTT
TRBD2 TRBJ2-7 TRBV6-5 . CASVRRGGRDYEQYF TGTGCCAGCGTGAGGCGGGGGGGGAGAGACTACGAGCAGTACTTC
. TRBJ1-1 TRBV18 . CASSPLLSTANTEAFF TGTGCCAGCTCACCCTTATTGTCGACAGCGAACACTGAAGCTTTCTTT
. TRBJ1-2 TRBV30 . CAWRAPGANGYTF TGTGCCTGGAGGGCGCCGGGGGCCAATGGCTACACCTTC
. TRBJ2-7 TRBV2 once CASSESGTYWGGFNF TGTGCCAGCAGTGAATCGGGGACATACTGGGGCGGATTTAACTTC
TRBD2 TRBJ2-1 TRBV5-4 . CASSPRLAASYNEQFF TGTGCCAGCAGTCCTCGACTAGCGGCCTCCTACAATGAGCAGTTCTTC
TRBD1 TRBJ2-6 TRBV19 . CAIATGSSGANVLTF TGTGCCATCGCGACAGGGAGCTCTGGGGCCAACGTCCTGACTTTC
. TRBJ2-1 TRBV19 . CASSITGTYNEQFF TGTGCCAGTAGTATAACAGGGACCTACAATGAGCAGTTCTTC
. TRBJ1-2 TRBV6-1 . CASSESWGTANYGYTF TGTGCCAGCAGTGAATCGTGGGGAACAGCTAACTATGGCTACACCTTC
. TRBJ1-2 TRBV9 . CASSYRPIGDYGYTF TGTGCCAGCAGCTACCGACCTATAGGGGACTATGGCTACACCTTC
TRBD1 TRBJ1-1 TRBV6-4 . CASSDFGQGGGTEAFF TGTGCCAGCAGTGACTTTGGACAGGGGGGTGGAACTGAAGCTTTCTTT
. TRBJ1-1 TRBV19 . CASSIGPLRAQRVAEAFF TGTGCCAGTAGTATAGGTCCCCTCAGAGCACAGAGGGTCGCTGAAGCTTTCTTT
. TRBJ1-1 TRBV2 few CASTVWAEAFF TGTGCCAGCACTGTATGGGCTGAAGCTTTCTTT
. TRBJ1-5 TRBV7-9 . CASSPGVSLGVQPQHF TGTGCCAGCAGCCCCGGGGTCAGTCTTGGGGTTCAGCCCCAGCATTTT
. TRBJ2-1 TRBV5-1 few CASSLIPGSNNEQFF TGCGCCAGCAGCTTGATACCGGGATCTAACAATGAGCAGTTCTTC
. TRBJ1-3 TRBV3-1/TRBV3-2 . CASSPSWGNTIYF TGTGCCAGCAGCCCATCGTGGGGAAACACCATATATTTT
TRBD2 TRBJ2-1 TRBV7-3 . CASSIPGLVDNEQFF TGTGCCAGCAGCATACCGGGACTAGTTGATAATGAGCAGTTCTTC